This TCR beta chain is from a study of cytotoxic CD8 clonotypes in ibrutinib-treated CLL. At the level of the study: Timing of response sample collection was a median approximately twelve months after treatment start, with a range of 6 to 36.

About 2 micrograms of genomic DNA (from cryopreserved PBMCs) were used for TCR beta libraries. Regarding this clone: What it binds is not known.

Measured with immunoSEQ multiplex PCR; TCRdb has only the in-frame clones, and not every one. Among some 65,000 clones listed, 57% were seen once. The study's findings and limits: Clonality measured at baseline exceeded age-matched healthy donors, tracking circulating CD8+ T-cell counts.

Germline CDR1 and CDR2: SGHRS and YFSETQ. Trimming cost V 2 bases and J 3 bases, with 9 bases left between them. The CDR3 consists of 13 residues. Sequencing used PBMCs, obtained after 12 months of ibrutinib treatment. This receptor was taken from a human donor with chronic lymphocytic leukemia. The V and J genes are TRBV5-1 and TRBJ2-7; D call uncertain. The CDR3, as DNA: TGCGCCAGCAGCTTTAGACTTCACTACGAGCAGTACTTC. Protein product: CASSFRLHYEQYF.